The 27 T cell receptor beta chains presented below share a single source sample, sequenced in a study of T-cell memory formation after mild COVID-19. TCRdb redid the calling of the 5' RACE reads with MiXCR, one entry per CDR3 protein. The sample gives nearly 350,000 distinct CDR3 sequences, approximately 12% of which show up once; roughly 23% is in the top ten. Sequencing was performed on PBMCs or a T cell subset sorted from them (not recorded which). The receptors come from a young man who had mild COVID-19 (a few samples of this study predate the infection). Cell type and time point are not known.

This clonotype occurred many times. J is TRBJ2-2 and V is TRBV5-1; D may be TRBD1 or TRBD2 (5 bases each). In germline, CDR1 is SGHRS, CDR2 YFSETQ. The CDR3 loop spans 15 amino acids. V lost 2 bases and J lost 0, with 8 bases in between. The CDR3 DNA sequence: TGCGCCAGCAGCTTCGGGACGGCGAACACCGGGGAGCTGTTTTTT. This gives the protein CASSFGTANTGELFF.

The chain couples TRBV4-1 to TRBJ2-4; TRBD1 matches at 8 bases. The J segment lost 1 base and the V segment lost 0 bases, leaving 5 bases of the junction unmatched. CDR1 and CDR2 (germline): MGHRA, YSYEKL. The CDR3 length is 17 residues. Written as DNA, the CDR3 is TGCGCCAGCAGCCAAGAGGCAGGGGGCTTCGCCAAAAACATTCAGTACTTC. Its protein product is CASSQEAGGFAKNIQYF.

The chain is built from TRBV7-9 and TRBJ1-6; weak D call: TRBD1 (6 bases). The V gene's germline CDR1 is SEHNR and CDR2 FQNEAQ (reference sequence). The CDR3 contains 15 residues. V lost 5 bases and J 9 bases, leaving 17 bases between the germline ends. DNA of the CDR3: TGTGCCAGCAGCCGCCGGGACAAGGTCGTTTCACCCCTCCACTTT. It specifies CASSRRDKVVSPLHF.

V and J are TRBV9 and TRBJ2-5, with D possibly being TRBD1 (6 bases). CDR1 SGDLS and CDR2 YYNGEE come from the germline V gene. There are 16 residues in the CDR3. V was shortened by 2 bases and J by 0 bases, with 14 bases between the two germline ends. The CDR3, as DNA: TGTGCCAGCAGCGTGGACAGTTACCCCGACCAAGAGACCCAGTACTTC. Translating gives CASSVDSYPDQETQYF.

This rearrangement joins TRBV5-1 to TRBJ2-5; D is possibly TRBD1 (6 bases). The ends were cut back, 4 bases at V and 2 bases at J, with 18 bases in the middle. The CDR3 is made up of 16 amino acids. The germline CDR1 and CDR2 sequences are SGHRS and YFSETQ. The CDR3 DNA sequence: TGCGCCAGCAGCCCCGAGGCCTGGGGGCCACAAGAGACCCAGTACTTC. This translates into CASSPEAWGPQETQYF.

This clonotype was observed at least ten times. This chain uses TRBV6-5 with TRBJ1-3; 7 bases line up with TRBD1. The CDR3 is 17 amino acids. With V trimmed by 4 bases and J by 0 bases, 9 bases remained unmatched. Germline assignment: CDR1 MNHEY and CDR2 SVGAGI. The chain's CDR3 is CASSSYTGVTSGNTIYF. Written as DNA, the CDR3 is TGTGCCAGCAGTTCCTATACAGGGGTGACCTCTGGAAACACCATATATTTT.

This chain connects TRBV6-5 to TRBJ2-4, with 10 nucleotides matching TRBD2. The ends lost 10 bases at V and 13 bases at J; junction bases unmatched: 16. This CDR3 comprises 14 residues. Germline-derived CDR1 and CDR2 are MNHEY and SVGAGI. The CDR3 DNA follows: TGTGCCACCAGACTTAGCGGGGGGTTAGTCGGGCAGTACTTC. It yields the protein CATRLSGGLVGQYF.

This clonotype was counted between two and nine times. The CDR3 DNA sequence: TGTGCCAGCAGCGTCGTCTTGGATTCACCCCTCCACTTT. Its protein is CASSVVLDSPLHF. The chain uses TRBV11-2 and TRBJ1-6; D gene ambiguous. This CDR3 comprises 13 residues. V lost 5 bases and J 8 bases, leaving 10 bases between the germline ends. The germline CDR1 and CDR2 sequences are SGHAT and FQNNGV.

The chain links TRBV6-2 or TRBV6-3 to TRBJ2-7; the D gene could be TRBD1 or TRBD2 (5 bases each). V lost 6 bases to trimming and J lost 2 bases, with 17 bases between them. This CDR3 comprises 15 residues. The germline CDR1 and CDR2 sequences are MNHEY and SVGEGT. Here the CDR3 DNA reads TGTGCCAGCAGCCGAGCGCAGGGAGAAACCTACGAGCAGTACTTC. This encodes CASSRAQGETYEQYF.

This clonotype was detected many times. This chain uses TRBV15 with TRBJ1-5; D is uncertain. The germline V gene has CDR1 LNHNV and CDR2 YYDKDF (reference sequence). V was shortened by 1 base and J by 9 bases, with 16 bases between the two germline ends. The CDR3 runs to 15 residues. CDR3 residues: CATSRGVMEDRPQHF. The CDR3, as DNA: TGTGCCACCAGCAGAGGTGTCATGGAGGATAGGCCCCAGCATTTT.

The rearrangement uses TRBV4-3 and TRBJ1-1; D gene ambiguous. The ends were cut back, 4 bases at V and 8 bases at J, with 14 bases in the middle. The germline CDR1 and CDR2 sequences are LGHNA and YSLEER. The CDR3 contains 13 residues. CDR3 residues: CASSPPGSDEAFF. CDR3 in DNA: TGCGCCAGCAGCCCTCCAGGCTCCGACGAAGCTTTCTTT.

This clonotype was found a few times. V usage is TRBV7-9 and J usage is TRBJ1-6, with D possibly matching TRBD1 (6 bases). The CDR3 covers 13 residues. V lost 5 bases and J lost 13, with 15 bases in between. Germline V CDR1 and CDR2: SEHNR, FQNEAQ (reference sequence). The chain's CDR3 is CASSAGERVPLHF. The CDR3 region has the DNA TGTGCCAGCAGCGCAGGGGAGCGTGTGCCCCTCCACTTT. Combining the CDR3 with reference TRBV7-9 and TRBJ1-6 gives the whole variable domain DTGVSQNPRHKITKRGQNVTFRCDPISEHNRLYWYRQTLGQGPEFLTYFQNEAQLEKSRLLSDRFSAERPKGSFSTLEIQRTEQGDSAMYLCASSAGERVPLHFGNGTRLTVT.

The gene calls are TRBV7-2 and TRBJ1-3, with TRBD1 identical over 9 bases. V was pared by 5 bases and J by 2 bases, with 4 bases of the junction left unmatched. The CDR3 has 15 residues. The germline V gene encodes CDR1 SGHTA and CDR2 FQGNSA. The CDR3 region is CASSTHRGPGNTIYF. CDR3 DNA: TGTGCCAGCAGCACGCACAGGGGGCCTGGAAACACCATATATTTT. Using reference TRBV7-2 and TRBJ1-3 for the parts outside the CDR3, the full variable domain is GAGVSQSPSNKVTEKGKDVELRCDPISGHTALYWYRQSLGQGLEFLIYFQGNSAPDKSGLPSDRFSAERTGGSVSTLTIQRTQQEDSAVYLCASSTHRGPGNTIYFGEGSWLTVV.

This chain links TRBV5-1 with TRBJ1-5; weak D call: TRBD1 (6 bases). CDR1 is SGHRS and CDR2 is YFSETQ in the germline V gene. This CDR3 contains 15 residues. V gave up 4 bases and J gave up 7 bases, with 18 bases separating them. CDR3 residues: CASSEQGVESQPQHF. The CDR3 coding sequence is TGCGCCAGCAGCGAACAGGGAGTGGAGAGCCAGCCCCAGCATTTT. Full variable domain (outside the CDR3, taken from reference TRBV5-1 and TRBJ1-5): KAGVTQTPRYLIKTRGQQVTLSCSPISGHRSVSWYQQTPGQGLQFLFEYFSETQRNKGNFPGRFSGRQFSNSRSEMNVSTLELGDSALYLCASSEQGVESQPQHFGDGTRLSIL.

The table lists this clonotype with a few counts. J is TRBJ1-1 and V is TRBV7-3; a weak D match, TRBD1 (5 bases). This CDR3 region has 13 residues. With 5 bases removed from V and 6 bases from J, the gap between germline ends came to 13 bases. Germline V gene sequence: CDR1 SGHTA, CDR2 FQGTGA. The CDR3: CASSHLGGAEAFF. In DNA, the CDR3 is TGTGCCAGCAGCCACTTGGGGGGAGCTGAAGCTTTCTTT.

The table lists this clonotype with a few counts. CDR3 loop: CASSWGPMNTEAFF. The CDR3 nucleotides are TGCGCCAGCAGCTGGGGACCTATGAACACTGAAGCTTTCTTT. The chain links TRBV5-1 to TRBJ1-1, with a weak D call TRBD1 (5 bases). Looked up from germline, CDR1 is SGHRS and CDR2 is YFSETQ. V shed 3 bases and J shed 0 bases, with 9 bases lying between them. The CDR3 is 14 residues long.

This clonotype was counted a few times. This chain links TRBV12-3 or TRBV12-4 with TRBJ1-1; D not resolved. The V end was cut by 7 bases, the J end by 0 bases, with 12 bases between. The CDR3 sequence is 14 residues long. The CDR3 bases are TGTGCCAGCACCCTGGGAGTCATGAACACTGAAGCTTTCTTT. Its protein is CASTLGVMNTEAFF.

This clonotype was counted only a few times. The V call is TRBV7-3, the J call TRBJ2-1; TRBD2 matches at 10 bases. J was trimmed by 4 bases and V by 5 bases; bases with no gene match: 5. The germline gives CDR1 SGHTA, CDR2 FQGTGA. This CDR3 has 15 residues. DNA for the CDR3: TGTGCCAGCAGCGCCACTAGCGGGGAGTACAATGAGCAGTTCTTC. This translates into CASSATSGEYNEQFF.

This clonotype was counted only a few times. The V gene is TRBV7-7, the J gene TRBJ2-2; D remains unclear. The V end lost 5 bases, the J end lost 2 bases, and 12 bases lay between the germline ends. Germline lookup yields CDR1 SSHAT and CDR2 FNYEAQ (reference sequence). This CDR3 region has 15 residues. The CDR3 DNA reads TGTGCCAGCAGCCGGTACAGCTCTAACACCGGGGAGCTGTTTTTT. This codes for CASSRYSSNTGELFF.

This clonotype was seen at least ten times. The DNA for the CDR3 is TGCAGTGTCCACGCTAACTATGGCTACACCTTC. This gives the protein CSVHANYGYTF. The chain links TRBV20-1 to TRBJ1-2; D gene uncertain. The length of the CDR3 is 11 residues. Germline lookup yields CDR1 DFQATT and CDR2 SNEGSKA (reference sequence). V was shortened by 7 bases and J by 0 bases, with 6 bases between the two germline ends.

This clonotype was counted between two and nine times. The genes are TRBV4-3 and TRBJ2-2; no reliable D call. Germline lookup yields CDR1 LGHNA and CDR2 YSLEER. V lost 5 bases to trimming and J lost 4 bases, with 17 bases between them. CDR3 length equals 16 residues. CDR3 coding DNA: TGCGCCAGCAGCAAGGCCGCCCCAGATACCACCGGGGAGCTGTTTTTT. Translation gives CASSKAAPDTTGELFF.

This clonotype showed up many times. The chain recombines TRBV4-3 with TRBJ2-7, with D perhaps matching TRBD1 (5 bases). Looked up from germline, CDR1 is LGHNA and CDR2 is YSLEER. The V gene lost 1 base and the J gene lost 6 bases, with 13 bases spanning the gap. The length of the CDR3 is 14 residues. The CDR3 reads CASSQGARVPEQYF. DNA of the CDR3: TGCGCCAGCAGCCAAGGGGCCAGGGTGCCCGAGCAGTACTTC.

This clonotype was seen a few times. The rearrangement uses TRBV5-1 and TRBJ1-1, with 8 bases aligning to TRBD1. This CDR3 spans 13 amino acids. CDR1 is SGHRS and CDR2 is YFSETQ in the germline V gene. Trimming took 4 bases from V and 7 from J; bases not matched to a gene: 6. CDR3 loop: CASSLGTGGEAFF. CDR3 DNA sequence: TGCGCCAGCAGCCTCGGGACAGGTGGTGAAGCTTTCTTT.

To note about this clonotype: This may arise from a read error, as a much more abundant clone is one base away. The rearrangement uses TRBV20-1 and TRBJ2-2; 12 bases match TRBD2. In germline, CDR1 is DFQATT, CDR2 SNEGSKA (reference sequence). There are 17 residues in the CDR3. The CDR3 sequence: CSARGPSGGAGTGELIF. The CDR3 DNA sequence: TGCAGTGCTAGAGGTCCTAGCGGGGGGGCCGGCACCGGGGAGCTGATTTTT.

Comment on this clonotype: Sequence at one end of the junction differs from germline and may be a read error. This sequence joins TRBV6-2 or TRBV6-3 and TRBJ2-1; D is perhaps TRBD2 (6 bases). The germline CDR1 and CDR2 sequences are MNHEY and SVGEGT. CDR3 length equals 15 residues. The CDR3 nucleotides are TGTGCCAGCAGCGGGGGTCCCCTCTCCTACACTGAGCAGTTCTTC. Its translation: CASSGGPLSYTEQFF.

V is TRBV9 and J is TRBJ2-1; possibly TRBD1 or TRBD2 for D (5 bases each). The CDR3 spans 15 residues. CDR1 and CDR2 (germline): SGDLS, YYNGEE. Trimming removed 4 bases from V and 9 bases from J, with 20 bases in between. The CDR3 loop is CASSLQPGHYLEQFF. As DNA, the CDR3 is TGTGCCAGCAGCTTACAGCCGGGGCACTACCTTGAGCAGTTCTTC.

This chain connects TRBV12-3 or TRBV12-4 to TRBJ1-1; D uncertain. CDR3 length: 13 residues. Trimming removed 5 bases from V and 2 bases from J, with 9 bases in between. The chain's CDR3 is CASSNQVNTEAFF. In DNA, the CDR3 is TGTGCCAGCAGTAACCAGGTTAACACTGAAGCTTTCTTT.